This entry lists 19 T cell receptor beta chains sequenced from one sample in a study of sequential checkpoint blockade in melanoma. Assay used: immunoSEQ multiplex PCR; TCRdb lists only in-frame clones, some missing. Counted here are 7,900 or so clones, around 20% occurring once; the ten biggest clones make up approximately 5.6%. Described treatment: randomized to nivolumab then ipilimumab (arm A) or the reverse (arm B). The material was tumor tissue (inferred from file names), obtained from a patient given nivolumab and ipilimumab in sequence. Every receptor here comes from a human donor with melanoma.

V and J are TRBV11-3 and TRBJ1-2; no definite D call. The CDR3 has 14 residues. V was trimmed by 3 bases and J by 4 bases, leaving 12 bases between them. Germline V lookup: CDR1 SGHNT, CDR2 YENEEA. CDR3 sequence (DNA): TGTGCCAGCAGCTTTGAGGAGCCCCTCTATGGCTACACCTTC. Its protein is CASSFEEPLYGYTF.

In this sample, this clone is medium-sized. The chain combines TRBV6-8 with TRBJ2-7; D not resolved. Germline CDR1 and CDR2: MNHGY and SAAAGT. The germline V and J ends were trimmed by 5 bases and 4 bases, with 12 bases remaining between them. The CDR3 is 13 amino acids. CDR3 amino acids: CASSAQILYEQYF. The CDR3 coding sequence is TGTGCCAGCAGTGCTCAGATCCTTTACGAGCAGTACTTC.

This clone was seen ten or more times. V usage is TRBV6-8 and J usage is TRBJ1-6; D is ambiguous. V lost 2 bases, J lost 10 bases, and 12 bases lay in between. Germline CDR1 MNHGY, CDR2 SAAAGT. This CDR3 comprises 14 residues. The CDR3 reads CASSYGISGSPLHF. The CDR3 DNA is TGTGCCAGCAGTTACGGGATTTCAGGCTCACCCCTCCACTTT.

This sequence joins TRBV9 and TRBJ1-5; 7 positions agree with TRBD1. Trimming removed 2 bases from V and 5 bases from J; junction bases left unmatched: 1. The length of the CDR3 is 13 residues. The V gene's germline CDR1 is SGDLS and CDR2 YYNGEE. In DNA, the CDR3 is TGTGCCAGCAGCGTCAGGGGGGATCAGCCCCAGCATTTT. As protein: CASSVRGDQPQHF.

The chain joins TRBV19 to TRBJ2-2; unclear D gene. The ends were cut back, 7 bases at V and 0 bases at J, with 12 bases in the middle. Germline assignment: CDR1 LNHDA and CDR2 SQIVND (reference sequence). The CDR3 length is 15 residues. For the CDR3, the DNA is TGTGCCAGTATCGGTATCCGGGCGAACACCGGGGAGCTGTTTTTT. The encoded protein is CASIGIRANTGELFF.

The V gene is TRBV11-3, the J gene TRBJ1-2, with 7 bases that match TRBD1. Germline CDR1 SGHNT, CDR2 YENEEA. The CDR3 is 14 residues long. After removal of 1 base from V and 8 bases from J, the junction contained 7 bases not matched to a gene. CDR3 in amino acids: CASSLVGQHMGYTF. CDR3 bases: TGTGCCAGCAGCTTAGTGGGACAGCATATGGGCTACACCTTC.

The CDR3 nucleotides read TGTGCCAGCAGCGAGACGGGGGCGCATTACGAGCAGTACTTC. Translating gives CASSETGAHYEQYF. V gene TRBV9 combines with J gene TRBJ2-7; possibly TRBD1 or TRBD2 for D (6 bases each). Looked up from germline, CDR1 is SGDLS and CDR2 is YYNGEE. V lost 3 bases and J lost 4, with 14 bases in between. The CDR3 sequence is 14 residues long.

DNA for the CDR3: TGTGCCAGCAGCTTATGGGGGACAGGGCGCCCAGATACGCAGTATTTT. Translating it yields CASSLWGTGRPDTQYF. The chain uses TRBV11-3 and TRBJ2-3; 9 bases agree with TRBD1. With V trimmed by 2 bases and J by 4 bases, 7 bases remained unmatched. This CDR3 has 16 amino acids. Per germline, CDR1 SGHNT and CDR2 YENEEA.

The chain is built from TRBV15 and TRBJ2-1, with D possibly TRBD2 on 5 matching bases. The CDR3 spans 15 residues. The germline CDR1 and CDR2 sequences are LNHNV and YYDKDF (reference sequence). The V gene lost 1 base and the J gene lost 3 bases, with 10 bases spanning the gap. The CDR3 coding sequence is TGTGCCACCAGCAGAGCTGGCGGGTTCTACAATGAGCAGTTCTTC. Encoded protein: CATSRAGGFYNEQFF.

The table lists this clone with a few counts. The chain employs TRBV11-3 and TRBJ2-3; weak D call: TRBD2 (6 bases). The CDR3 is 15 residues long. V lost 4 bases to trimming and J lost 4 bases, with 15 bases between them. Germline assignment: CDR1 SGHNT and CDR2 YENEEA. Here the CDR3 DNA reads TGTGCCAGCAGCTGGGGACTCCCCCGGGCAGATACGCAGTATTTT. It translates to CASSWGLPRADTQYF. The full variable domain, in which reference TRBV11-3 and TRBJ2-3 provide the parts outside the CDR3, is EAGVVQSPRYKIIEKKQPVAFWCNPISGHNTLYWYLQNLGQGPELLIRYENEEAVDDSQLPKDRFSAERLKGVDSTLKIQPAELGDSAVYLCASSWGLPRADTQYFGPGTRLTVL.

The chain links TRBV9 to TRBJ2-7, with 9 bases aligning to TRBD1. Trimming removed 6 bases from V and 6 bases from J; junction bases left unmatched: 7. Germline CDR1 SGDLS, CDR2 YYNGEE. The CDR3 length is 13 residues. CDR3 sequence (DNA): TGTGCCAGCAATCTACAGGGGGCCCGCGAGCAGTACTTC. It specifies CASNLQGAREQYF.

This clone has more than one count but fewer than ten. This rearrangement joins TRBV28 to TRBJ1-3, with a possible D match to TRBD1 (6 bases). The germline CDR1 and CDR2 sequences are MDHEN and SYDVKM. CDR3 size: 15 residues. V lost 6 bases and J 2 bases, leaving 14 bases between the germline ends. CDR3 in DNA: TGTGCCAGCAGGACCGGAGGGGGGGCTGGAAACACCATATATTTT. It is translated as CASRTGGGAGNTIYF.

A few counts support this clone. This chain links TRBV30 with TRBJ2-5, with D hard to call. Germline values: CDR1 GTSNPN, CDR2 SVGIG (reference sequence). This CDR3 has 11 amino acids. V lost 2 bases and J 5 bases, leaving 6 bases between the germline ends. Written as DNA, the CDR3 is TGTGCCTGGAGTATATGGGAGACCCAGTACTTC. As protein: CAWSIWETQYF.

This clone is labeled large. The rearrangement links TRBV6-8 to TRBJ1-1; D perhaps matches TRBD1 (6 bases). Trimming stripped 6 bases from V and 0 bases from J, with 14 bases between. Germline loops: CDR1 MNHGY, CDR2 SAAAGT. CDR3 size: 15 residues. DNA for the CDR3: TGTGCCAGCAGAGTTAAAGGGGGTTTGAACACTGAAGCTTTCTTT. Residues: CASRVKGGLNTEAFF.

This chain links TRBV11-3 with TRBJ2-4; TRBD2 is a possible D gene (6 bases). Trimming pared 5 bases from V and 1 base from J, leaving 12 bases between. CDR1 is SGHNT, CDR2 YENEEA, per germline. This CDR3 is built from 15 residues. CDR3 in amino acids: CASSETGGAKNIQYF. DNA for the CDR3: TGTGCCAGCAGCGAAACAGGAGGGGCCAAAAACATTCAGTACTTC.

The V and J genes are TRBV29-1 and TRBJ2-7, with D perhaps given as TRBD1 or TRBD2 (5 bases each). The CDR3 loop spans 12 amino acids. CDR1 SQVTM and CDR2 ANQGSEA come from the germline V gene. V dropped 6 bases and J dropped 5 bases, with 14 bases sitting between them. The CDR3 DNA is TGCAGCGTAAACGGGACGCCCGACGAGCAGTACTTC. Translation: CSVNGTPDEQYF.

The chain uses TRBV6-8 and TRBJ1-6; D is possibly TRBD1 (5 bases). The CDR3 is 17 amino acids. Trimming removed 6 bases at V and 7 bases at J, with 22 bases between. The germline gives CDR1 MNHGY, CDR2 SAAAGT. This CDR3 is CASRHPVRDGSNSPLHF. In nucleotides, the CDR3 is TGTGCCAGCAGACACCCCGTTCGGGACGGAAGCAATTCACCCCTCCACTTT.

The gene calls are TRBV6-8 and TRBJ2-3; D possibly uses TRBD1 or TRBD2 (5 bases each). V gave up 11 bases and J gave up 1 base, with 16 bases separating them. Looked up from germline, CDR1 is MNHGY and CDR2 is SAAAGT. This CDR3 contains 14 residues. CDR3 nucleotide sequence: TGTGCCCTCAAATCGGTGGGGGGCACAGATACGCAGTATTTT. This sequence encodes CALKSVGGTDTQYF.

The chain uses TRBV11-3 and TRBJ2-4, with 9 bases identical to TRBD2. V shed 4 bases, J shed 9 bases, and the junction held 7 bases outside the gene matches. Germline assignment: CDR1 SGHNT and CDR2 YENEEA. The length of the CDR3 is 14 residues. CDR3 in DNA: TGTGCCAGCAGCTACCTTAGCGGGAGCGGCATTCAGTACTTC. This sequence encodes CASSYLSGSGIQYF.